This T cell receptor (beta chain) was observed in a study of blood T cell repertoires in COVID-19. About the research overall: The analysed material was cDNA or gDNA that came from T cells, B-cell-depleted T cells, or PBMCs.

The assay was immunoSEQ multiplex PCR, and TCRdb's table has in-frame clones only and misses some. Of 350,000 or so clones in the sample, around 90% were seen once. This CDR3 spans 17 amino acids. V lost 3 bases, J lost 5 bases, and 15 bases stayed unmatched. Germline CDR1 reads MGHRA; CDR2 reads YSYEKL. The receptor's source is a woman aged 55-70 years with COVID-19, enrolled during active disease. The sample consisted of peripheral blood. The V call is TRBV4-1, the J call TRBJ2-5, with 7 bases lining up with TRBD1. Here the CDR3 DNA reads TGCGCCAGCAGCCACTTCGTCCGGGACAGAGGGATGGAGACCCAGTACTTC. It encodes CASSHFVRDRGMETQYF.